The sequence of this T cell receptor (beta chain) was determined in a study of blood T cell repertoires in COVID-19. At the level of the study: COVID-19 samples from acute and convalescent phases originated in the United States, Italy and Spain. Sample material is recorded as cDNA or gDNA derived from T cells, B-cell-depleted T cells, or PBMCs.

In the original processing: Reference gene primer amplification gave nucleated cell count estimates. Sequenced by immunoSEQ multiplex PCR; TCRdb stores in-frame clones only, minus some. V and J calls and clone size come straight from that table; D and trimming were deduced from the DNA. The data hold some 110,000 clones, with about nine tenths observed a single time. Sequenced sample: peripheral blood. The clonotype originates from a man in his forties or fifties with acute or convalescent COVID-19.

This CDR3 is CASSQTSGGRNEQFF. The CDR3 DNA reads as TGTGCCAGCAGCCAGACTAGCGGGGGGCGCAATGAGCAGTTCTTC. The chain recombines TRBV11-3 with TRBJ2-1; 13 bases line up with TRBD2. The CDR3 loop spans 15 amino acids. CDR1 and CDR2 (germline): SGHNT, YENEEA. With V trimmed by 5 bases and J by 6 bases, 4 bases remained unmatched.